These T cell receptor beta chains were read from a single sample in a study of T cells expressing NK-cell markers. TCRdb re-called the 5' RACE reads, yielding one record per CDR3 amino acid sequence without DNA. The ten most abundant clones cover 1.4% of a sample with a few hundred thousand distinct CDR3 sequences. The sequenced sample was blood T cells: a sorted CD56 or NKG2C T cell subset, CD4+ or CD8+ T cells, or bulk PBMC T cells (not recorded which). These receptors were obtained from a woman in her fifties or sixties in good health. Each CDR3 is given with its conserved first and last residue.

j_call: TRBJ2-1; v_call: TRBV5-1; cdr3_aa: CASSLVGIATEQFF
j_call: TRBJ2-2; v_call: TRBV7-9; cdr3_aa: CASSSMKLGTSGRTGELFF
j_call: TRBJ2-5; v_call: TRBV5-1; cdr3_aa: CASSHRRRDRVETQYF
j_call: TRBJ2-2; v_call: TRBV25-1; cdr3_aa: CASSEPYGGTGELFF
j_call: TRBJ2-2; v_call: TRBV4-2; cdr3_aa: CASSQGPIAAGELFF
j_call: TRBJ1-3; v_call: TRBV12-3/TRBV12-4; cdr3_aa: CASKVTGGNTIYF
j_call: TRBJ2-3; v_call: TRBV9; cdr3_aa: CASSDRAGNVADTQYF
j_call: TRBJ2-3; v_call: TRBV24-1; cdr3_aa: CATSDAGTAPPDTQYF
j_call: TRBJ2-1; v_call: TRBV10-3; cdr3_aa: CAITPAAGGPHEQFF
j_call: TRBJ1-5; v_call: TRBV12-3/TRBV12-4; cdr3_aa: CASSRGQRMTQHF